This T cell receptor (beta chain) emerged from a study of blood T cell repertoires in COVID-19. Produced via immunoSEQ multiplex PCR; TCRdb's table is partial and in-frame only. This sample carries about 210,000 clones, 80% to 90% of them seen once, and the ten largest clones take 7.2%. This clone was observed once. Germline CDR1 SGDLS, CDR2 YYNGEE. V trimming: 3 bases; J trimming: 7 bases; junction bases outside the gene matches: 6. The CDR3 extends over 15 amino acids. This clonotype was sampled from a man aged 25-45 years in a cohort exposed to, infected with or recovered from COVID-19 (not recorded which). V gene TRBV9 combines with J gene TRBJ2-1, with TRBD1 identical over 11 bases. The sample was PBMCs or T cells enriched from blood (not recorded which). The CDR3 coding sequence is TGTGCCAGCAGCGGAGGGACAGGGGGGTTGAATGAGCAGTTCTTC. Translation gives CASSGGTGGLNEQFF. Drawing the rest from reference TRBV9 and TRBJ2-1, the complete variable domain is DSGVTQTPKHLITATGQRVTLRCSPRSGDLSVYWYQQSLDQGLQFLIQYYNGEERAKGNILERFSAQQFPDLHSELNLSSLELGDSALYFCASSGGTGGLNEQFFGPGTRLTVL.